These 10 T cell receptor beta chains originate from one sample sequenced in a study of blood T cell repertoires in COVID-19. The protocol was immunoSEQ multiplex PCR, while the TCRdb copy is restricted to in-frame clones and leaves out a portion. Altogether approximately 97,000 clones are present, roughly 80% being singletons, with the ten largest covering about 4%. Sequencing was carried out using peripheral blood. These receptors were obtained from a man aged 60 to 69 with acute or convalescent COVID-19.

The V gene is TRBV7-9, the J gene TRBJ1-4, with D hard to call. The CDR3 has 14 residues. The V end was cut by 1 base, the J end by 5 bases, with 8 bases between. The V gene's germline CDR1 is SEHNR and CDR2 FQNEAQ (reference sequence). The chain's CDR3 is CASSLGRNNEKLFF. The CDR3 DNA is TGTGCCAGCAGCTTAGGCAGGAACAATGAAAAACTGTTTTTT.

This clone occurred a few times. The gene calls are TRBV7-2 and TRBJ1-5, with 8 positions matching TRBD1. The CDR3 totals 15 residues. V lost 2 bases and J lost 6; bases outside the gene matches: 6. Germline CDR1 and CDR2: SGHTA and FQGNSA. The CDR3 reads CASSLSGGSGQPQHF. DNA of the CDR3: TGTGCCAGCAGCTTATCAGGGGGCTCCGGTCAGCCCCAGCATTTT. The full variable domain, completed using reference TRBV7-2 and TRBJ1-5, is GAGVSQSPSNKVTEKGKDVELRCDPISGHTALYWYRQSLGQGLEFLIYFQGNSAPDKSGLPSDRFSAERTGGSVSTLTIQRTQQEDSAVYLCASSLSGGSGQPQHFGDGTRLSIL.

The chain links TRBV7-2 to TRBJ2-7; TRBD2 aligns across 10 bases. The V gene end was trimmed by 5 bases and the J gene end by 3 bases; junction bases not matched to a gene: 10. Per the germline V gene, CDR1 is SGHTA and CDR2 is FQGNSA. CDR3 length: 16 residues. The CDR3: CASSPQRSSGSYEQYF. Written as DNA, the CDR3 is TGTGCCAGCAGCCCCCAGCGGTCTAGCGGGAGCTACGAGCAGTACTTC. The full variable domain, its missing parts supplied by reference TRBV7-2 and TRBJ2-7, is GAGVSQSPSNKVTEKGKDVELRCDPISGHTALYWYRQSLGQGLEFLIYFQGNSAPDKSGLPSDRFSAERTGGSVSTLTIQRTQQEDSAVYLCASSPQRSSGSYEQYFGPGTRLTVT.

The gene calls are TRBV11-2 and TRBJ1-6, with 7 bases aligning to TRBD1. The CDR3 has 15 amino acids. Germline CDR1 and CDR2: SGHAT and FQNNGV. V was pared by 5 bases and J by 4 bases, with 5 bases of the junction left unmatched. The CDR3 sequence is CASSQTGLYNSPLHF. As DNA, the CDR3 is TGTGCCAGCAGCCAGACAGGGCTTTATAATTCACCCCTCCACTTT.

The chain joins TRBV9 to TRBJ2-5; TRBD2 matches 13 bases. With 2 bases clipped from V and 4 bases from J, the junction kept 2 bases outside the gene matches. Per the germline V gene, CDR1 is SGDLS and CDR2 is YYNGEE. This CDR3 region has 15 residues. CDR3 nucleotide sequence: TGTGCCAGCAGCGTTGGGACTAGCGGGATAGAGACCCAGTACTTC. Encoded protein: CASSVGTSGIETQYF. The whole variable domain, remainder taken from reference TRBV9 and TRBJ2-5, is DSGVTQTPKHLITATGQRVTLRCSPRSGDLSVYWYQQSLDQGLQFLIQYYNGEERAKGNILERFSAQQFPDLHSELNLSSLELGDSALYFCASSVGTSGIETQYFGPGTRLLVL.

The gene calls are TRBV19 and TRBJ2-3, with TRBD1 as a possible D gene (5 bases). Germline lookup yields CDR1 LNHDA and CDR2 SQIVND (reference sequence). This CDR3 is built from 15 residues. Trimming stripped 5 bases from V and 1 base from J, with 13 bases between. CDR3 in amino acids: CASSSIRVGTDTQYF. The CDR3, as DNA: TGTGCCAGTAGTTCGATCAGGGTCGGCACAGATACGCAGTATTTT.

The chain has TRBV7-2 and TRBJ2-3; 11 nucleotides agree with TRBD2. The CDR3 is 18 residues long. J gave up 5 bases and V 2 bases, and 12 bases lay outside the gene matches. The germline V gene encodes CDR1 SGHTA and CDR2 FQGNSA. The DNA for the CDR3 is TGTGCCAGCAGCTTAATCCTAGCGGGGGGCTCCGGATTAGATACGCAGTATTTT. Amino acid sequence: CASSLILAGGSGLDTQYF.

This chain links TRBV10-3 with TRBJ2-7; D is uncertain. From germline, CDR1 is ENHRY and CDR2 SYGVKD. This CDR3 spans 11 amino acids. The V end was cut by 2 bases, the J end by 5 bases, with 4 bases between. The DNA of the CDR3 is TGTGCCATCAGTGAGGGGCACGAGCAGTACTTC. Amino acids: CAISEGHEQYF.

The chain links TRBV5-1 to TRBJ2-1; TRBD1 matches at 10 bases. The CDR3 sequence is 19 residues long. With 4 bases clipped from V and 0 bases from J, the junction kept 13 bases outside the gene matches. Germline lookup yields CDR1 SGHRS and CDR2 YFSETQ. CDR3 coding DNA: TGCGCCAGCAGCCGTCCCGGGACAGGGGTGGTAATCTCCTACAATGAGCAGTTCTTC. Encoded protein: CASSRPGTGVVISYNEQFF.

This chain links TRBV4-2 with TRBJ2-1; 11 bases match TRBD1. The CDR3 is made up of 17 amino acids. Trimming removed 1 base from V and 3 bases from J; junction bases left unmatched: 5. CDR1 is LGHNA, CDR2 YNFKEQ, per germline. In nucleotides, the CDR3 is TGTGCCAGCAGCCAAGCCGGGGGGACAGGGGGCTACAATGAGCAGTTCTTC. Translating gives CASSQAGGTGGYNEQFF.